The TCR beta chain described here comes from a study of OX40 agonist ivuxolimab in advanced cancers. Generated by immunoSEQ multiplex PCR, the TCRdb table keeps only in-frame clones and is missing some. The profile shows about 90,000 clones, around 90% of them singletons. Sampling of blood occurred at baseline, cycle 4 day 1, and cycle 7 day 1. This CDR3 has 16 amino acids. The germline V gene encodes CDR1 WNHNN and CDR2 SYGVQD (reference sequence). The germline V and J ends were trimmed by 2 bases and 5 bases, with 18 bases remaining between them. Material: CD4+ or CD8+ T cells sorted from blood, obtained in a trial of the OX40 agonist ivuxolimab. This TCR derives from an adult with an advanced solid tumor such as melanoma, head and neck, liver or kidney cancer. The chain joins TRBV10-1 to TRBJ2-5; a weak D match, TRBD2 (6 bases). In DNA, the CDR3 is TGCGCCAGCAGTGAGGTTGGTAGCGGACCTCGGGAGACCCAGTACTTC. Protein product: CASSEVGSGPRETQYF.